Below, one T cell receptor (beta chain) is given with its context. What it binds is not known. Germline-derived CDR1 and CDR2 are ENHRY and SYGVKD. Trimming left V 2 bases short and J 4 bases short, with 9 bases between. This CDR3 is built from 13 residues. These data are taken from a study of T cell clones after liver transplantation. Overall study findings and caveats: The donor-reactive repertoire was only partly measurable in two subjects, lacking donor cells. Conclusions were preliminary, with small, heterogeneous patient groups.

Sequencing was performed with immunoSEQ multiplex PCR; in TCRdb, only in-frame clones are kept and a portion is missing. The table records about 20,000 clones, around 75% of them present only once. This chain uses TRBV10-3 with TRBJ2-7; D uncertain. Sequencing was performed on CD8+ T cells from blood, taken roughly 56 months after liver transplant. This TCR derives from a human patient who received a liver transplant. Some T cells may have originated in the graft donor. This CDR3 is CAISEATEYEQYF. CDR3 sequence (DNA): TGTGCCATCAGTGAGGCAACAGAATACGAGCAGTACTTC.